This T cell receptor (beta chain) is from a study of T cell responses to AZD1222 COVID-19 vaccine. Study conclusions and caveats: In a largely white British group with more females than males, clonal diversity was possibly underestimated. Per reports, nearly half of all spike-specific TCRs target regions that are unmutated in variants. Seropositive at baseline were only a handful of AZD1222 recipients.

Of note for this clone: Its antigen is as yet unknown.

The protocol was immunoSEQ multiplex PCR, while the TCRdb copy is restricted to in-frame clones and leaves out a portion. The sample shows under 120,000 clones, 87% of them seen only once. Trimming shortened V by 4 bases and J by 7 bases, and 16 bases separated the two germline ends. Germline V gene lookup returns CDR1 SQVTM and CDR2 ANQGSEA. The CDR3 extends over 14 amino acids. The chain combines TRBV29-1 with TRBJ1-4, with D possibly being TRBD1 (5 bases). This TCR was sampled from an adult who received the AZD1222 COVID-19 vaccine. The sequences come from peripheral blood, collected 28 days after the second AZD1222 dose. The CDR3, as DNA: TGCAGCGTTGCTGCCGGGACTGGGCTTGAAAAACTGTTTTTT. It translates to CSVAAGTGLEKLFF.